Detailed here is one TCR beta chain. Antigen: not known. Germline V CDR1 and CDR2: MRHNA, SNTAGT. V dropped 7 bases and J dropped 2; count of bases not matched to a gene: 9. The CDR3 consists of 16 residues. This sample was taken from a study of cytomegalovirus exposure and HLA in healthy donors. Whole-study findings and limits: Later analysis demonstrated an association between a missense DCLRE1C variant and TCR beta V- and J-gene trimming. When a later analysis was performed, an Asian-associated ancestry cluster reportedly had fewer N-insertions than the roughly 730-donor mean.

Researchers ran the PCR with 60 Vbeta and 13 Jbeta primers. Clones were sequenced by immunoSEQ multiplex PCR, and TCRdb holds only the in-frame ones, with some missing. The sample has tens of thousands of clones, about three quarters seen once. The sequence derives from a man between 60 and 75 years old in good health and CMV-seronegative. What was sequenced was PBMCs. The V call is TRBV6-4, the J call TRBJ2-7; TRBD2 matches at 12 bases. The CDR3 loop is CASKRLAGVPPYEQYF. CDR3 coding DNA: TGTGCCAGCAAGAGACTAGCGGGAGTCCCTCCCTACGAGCAGTACTTC.